This T cell receptor (beta chain) came from a study of a mutant IDH1 vaccine in newly diagnosed glioma (dated by TCRdb to about 2021). As for the study more broadly: Vaccination started 4-6 weeks after radiotherapy alone, or was given together with temozolomide cycles in the groups whose treatment included chemotherapy. Longitudinal TCRB deep sequencing was performed for 25 to 30 treated patients wherever samples were available for exploratory analyses. Peripheral blood samples were drawn at six visits, namely V03 (baseline), V05, V07, V10, V12 and V13. The week-35 safety follow-up was designated visit V12, and the week-47 end of study was designated visit V13. Of the 25 to 40 patients who were treated, about 62% were male and about 40% were female, and the mean age was around 40 years. Before enrollment, most patients had been given radiochemotherapy with temozolomide as standard therapy, while the rest had received either radiotherapy alone or temozolomide alone.

In the case of this clone: The target of this receptor is not known. No per-base quality is available; no much larger clone lies one base away.

The full study reports these points: Vaccine-induced immune responses across multiple MHC alleles were detected in over 85% of patients. PBMC samples for TCRB deep sequencing were selected based on availability. According to the authors, sample limitations meant that analyses of patient blood samples could not be reproduced. Pseudoprogression seemed to be unrelated to changes in the top peripheral T cell clonotypes found by TCRB sequencing.

According to the germline V gene, CDR1 reads SNHLY and CDR2 reads FYNNEI. The junction carries 12 bases between V and J, which are trimmed by 3 bases and 5 bases respectively. The CDR3 runs 14 residues from the cysteine to the phenylalanine. Here the CDR3 DNA is all that survives: 42 bases in frame from base 1. Library preparation employed the immunoSEQ multiplex PCR assay. Rearranged TCR beta chain sequences were amplified using the hsTCRB Kit according to the manufacturer's protocol. TCRB libraries were sequenced on an Illumina MiSeq. The published analysis was carried out like this. The kit vendor's proprietary platform handled demultiplexing, trimming and gene mapping. TCRdb holds this immuneACCESS table with in-frame rearrangements only. Some clones are missing; in checked studies, unresolved V genes explain under half, and the rest has no known cause. That table is the source of V, J and clone size, and D and trimming were worked out from the DNA. The sample data list some 57,000 clones, and 70% to 85% of these were observed just once. The ten biggest clones cover 4.9% of the sample.

The time point label on this specimen signifies: week 47, end of study. A 20-mer mutant IDH1 peptide at 300 micrograms in Montanide made up each vaccine dose, which was injected subcutaneously together with topical imiquimod. Patients received eight vaccinations in weeks 1, 3, 5, 7, 11, 15, 19 and 23, corresponding to visits V03 through V10. The donors had newly diagnosed IDH1-mutant astrocytomas of WHO grade 3 or 4 that showed loss of nuclear ATRX. The samples were drawn from NOA16, a multicentre, single-arm, open-label phase I trial in Germany that tested a mutant IDH1 peptide vaccine in humans for the first time. Genomic DNA for TCRB sequencing was isolated from EDTA blood with the DNeasy Blood and Tissue Kit.

The sequence was obtained from a woman in her forties with glioma. Some clones in this sample may be carry-over from other donors' samples. The starting material was PBMCs, obtained from a glioma patient whose treatment included an IDH1 peptide vaccine. The sequence links TRBV2 to TRBJ2-3; the D gene is perhaps TRBD1 or TRBD2, as each covers 6 bases. The nucleotide sequence is given as TGTGCCAGCAGTGAGTCGGGGGCGAAAGATACGCAGTATTTT. It encodes CASSESGAKDTQYF. Reference TRBV2 and TRBJ2-3 genes cover what lies past the CDR3, so the full variable domain is EPEVTQTPSHQVTQMGQEVILRCVPISNHLYFYWYRQILGQKVEFLVSFYNNEISEKSEIFDDQFSVERPDGSNFTLKIRSTKLEDSAMYFCASSESGAKDTQYFGPGTRLTVL.